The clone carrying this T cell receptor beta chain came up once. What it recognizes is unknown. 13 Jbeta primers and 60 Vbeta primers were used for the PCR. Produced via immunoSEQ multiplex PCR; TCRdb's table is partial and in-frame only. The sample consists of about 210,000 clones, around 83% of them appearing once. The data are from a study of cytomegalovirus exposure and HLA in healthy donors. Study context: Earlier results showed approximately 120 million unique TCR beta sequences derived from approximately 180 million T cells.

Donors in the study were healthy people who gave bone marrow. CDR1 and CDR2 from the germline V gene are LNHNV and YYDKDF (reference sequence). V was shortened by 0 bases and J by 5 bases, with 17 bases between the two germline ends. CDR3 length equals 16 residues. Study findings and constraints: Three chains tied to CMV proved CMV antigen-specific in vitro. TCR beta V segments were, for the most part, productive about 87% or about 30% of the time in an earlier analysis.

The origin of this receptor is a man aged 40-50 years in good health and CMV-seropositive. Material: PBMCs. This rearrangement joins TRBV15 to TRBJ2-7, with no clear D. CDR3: CATSRDHPRAPNEQYF. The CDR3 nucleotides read TGTGCCACCAGCAGAGATCACCCAAGAGCTCCTAACGAGCAGTACTTC.